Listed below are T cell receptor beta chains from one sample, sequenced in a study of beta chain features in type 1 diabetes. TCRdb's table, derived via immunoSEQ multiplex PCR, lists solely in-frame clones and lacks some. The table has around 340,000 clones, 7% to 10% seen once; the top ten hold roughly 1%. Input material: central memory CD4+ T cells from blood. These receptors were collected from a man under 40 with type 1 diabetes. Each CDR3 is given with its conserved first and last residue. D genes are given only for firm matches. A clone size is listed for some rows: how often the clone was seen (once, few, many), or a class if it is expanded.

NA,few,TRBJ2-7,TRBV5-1,CASRVGFGERLEEQYF,TGCGCCAGCCGCGTGGGTTTTGGGGAGCGGCTGGAGGAGCAGTACTTC
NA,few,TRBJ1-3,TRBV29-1,CSVGVSSGNTIYF,TGCAGCGTTGGGGTTAGCTCTGGAAACACCATATATTTT
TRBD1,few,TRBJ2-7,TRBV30,CAWNRQGFYEQYF,TGTGCCTGGAATAGACAGGGGTTCTACGAGCAGTACTTC
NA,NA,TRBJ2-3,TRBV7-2,CASRFAGNTDTQYF,TGTGCCAGCAGATTCGCCGGCAACACAGATACGCAGTATTTT
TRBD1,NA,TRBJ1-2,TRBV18,CASSQGTGVANYGYTF,TGTGCCAGCTCACAAGGGACAGGGGTTGCTAACTATGGCTACACCTTC
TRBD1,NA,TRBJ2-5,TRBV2,CASRGTGTKETQYF,TGTGCCAGCAGAGGGACAGGGACCAAAGAGACCCAGTACTTC
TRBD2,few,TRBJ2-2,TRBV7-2,CASSLVAGASTGELFF,TGTGCCAGCAGCTTAGTAGCGGGAGCTTCCACCGGGGAGCTGTTTTTT
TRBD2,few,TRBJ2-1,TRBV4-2,CASSGLAGGDDEQFF,TGTGCCAGCAGCGGGCTAGCGGGGGGAGACGATGAGCAGTTCTTC
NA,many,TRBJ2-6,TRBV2,CASSEWGTGANVLTF,TGTGCCAGCAGTGAATGGGGAACTGGGGCCAACGTCCTGACTTTC
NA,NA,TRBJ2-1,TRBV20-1,CSAPGYNEQFF,TGCAGTGCTCCTGGGTACAATGAGCAGTTCTTC
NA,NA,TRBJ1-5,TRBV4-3,CASSQDANQPQHF,TGCGCCAGCAGCCAAGATGCCAATCAGCCCCAGCATTTT
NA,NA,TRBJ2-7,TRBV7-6,CASSLVDGEQYF,TGTGCCAGCAGCTTAGTGGACGGCGAGCAGTACTTC
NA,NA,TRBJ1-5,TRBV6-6,CASRPIGLPGQPQHF,TGTGCCAGCAGACCCATTGGCCTGCCGGGTCAGCCCCAGCATTTT
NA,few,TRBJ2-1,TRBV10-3,CAISDPGTVNEQFF,TGTGCCATCAGTGACCCTGGGACCGTCAATGAGCAGTTCTTC
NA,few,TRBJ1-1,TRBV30,CAWTAKGMNTEAFF,TGTGCCTGGACAGCCAAAGGCATGAACACTGAAGCTTTCTTT
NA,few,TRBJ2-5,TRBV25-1,CASSPAETQYF,TGTGCCAGCAGTCCTGCCGAGACCCAGTACTTC
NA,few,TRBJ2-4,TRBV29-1,CSVEGSHVGGIQYF,TGCAGCGTTGAAGGGTCGCACGTCGGGGGTATTCAGTACTTC
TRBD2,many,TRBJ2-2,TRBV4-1,CASSRNDGGSITGELFF,TGCGCCAGCAGCCGAAATGACGGGGGGAGTATCACCGGGGAGCTGTTTTTT
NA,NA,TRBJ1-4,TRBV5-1,CASRSEGTNEKLFF,TGCGCCAGCAGATCGGAAGGAACTAATGAAAAACTGTTTTTT
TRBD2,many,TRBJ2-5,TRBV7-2,CASSLAGGAGETQYF,TGTGCCAGCAGCTTAGCCGGGGGGGCCGGAGAGACCCAGTACTTC
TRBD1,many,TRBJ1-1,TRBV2,CASRQQGAGTEAFF,TGTGCCAGCAGGCAACAGGGGGCTGGAACTGAAGCTTTCTTT
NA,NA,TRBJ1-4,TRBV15,CATSIGASGEKLFF,TGTGCCACCAGCATCGGGGCCTCGGGTGAAAAACTGTTTTTT
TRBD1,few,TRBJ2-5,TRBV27,CATCSTGAIPRTQYF,TGTGCCACCTGTTCGACAGGGGCGATACCTCGGACCCAGTACTTC
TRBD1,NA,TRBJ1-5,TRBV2,CASSRPGGGFSNQPQHF,TGTGCCAGCAGCAGGCCAGGGGGCGGGTTCAGCAATCAGCCCCAGCATTTT
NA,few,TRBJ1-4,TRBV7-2,CASSLVGNSNEKLFF,TGTGCCAGCAGCTTAGTAGGCAATTCGAACGAAAAACTGTTTTTT
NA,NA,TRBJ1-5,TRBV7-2,CASSQTSNQPQHF,TGTGCCAGCAGCCAGACAAGCAATCAGCCCCAGCATTTT
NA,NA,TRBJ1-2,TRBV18,CASSPTRSNYGYTF,TGTGCCAGCTCACCAACAAGGAGTAACTATGGCTACACCTTC
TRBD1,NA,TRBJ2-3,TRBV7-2,CASTRQGASTDTQYF,TGTGCCAGCACGCGTCAGGGGGCGAGCACAGATACGCAGTATTTT
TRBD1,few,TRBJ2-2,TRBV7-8,CASSWTGITGELFF,TGTGCCAGCAGCTGGACAGGGATCACCGGGGAGCTGTTTTTT
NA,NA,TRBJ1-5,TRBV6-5,CASTQMGHSNQPQHF,TGTGCCAGCACCCAAATGGGGCATAGCAATCAGCCCCAGCATTTT
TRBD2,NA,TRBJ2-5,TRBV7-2,CASSFSGGAEETQYF,TGTGCCAGCAGCTTCAGCGGGGGGGCCGAAGAGACCCAGTACTTC
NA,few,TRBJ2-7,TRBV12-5,CASSFETLYEQYF,TGTGCTAGCTCCTTTGAGACCCTCTACGAGCAGTACTTC
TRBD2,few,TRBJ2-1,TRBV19,CASRRLAGADEQFF,TGTGCCAGTAGACGACTAGCGGGGGCGGATGAGCAGTTCTTC
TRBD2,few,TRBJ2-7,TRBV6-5,CASSSKRGSSYEQYF,TGTGCCAGCAGTTCCAAGCGGGGTAGCTCCTACGAGCAGTACTTC
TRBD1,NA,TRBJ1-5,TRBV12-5,CASAAQGVGRQPQHF,TGTGCTAGTGCGGCACAGGGGGTTGGGAGGCAGCCCCAGCATTTT
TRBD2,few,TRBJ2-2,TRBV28,CASVLAGNTGELFF,TGTGCCAGCGTACTAGCGGGGAACACCGGGGAGCTGTTTTTT
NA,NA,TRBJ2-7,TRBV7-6,CASSLVGTAAEQYF,TGTGCCAGCAGCTTAGTCGGGACGGCTGCGGAGCAGTACTTC
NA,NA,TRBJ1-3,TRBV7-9,CASSRALSGNTIYF,TGTGCCAGCAGCCGCGCCCTCTCTGGAAACACCATATATTTT
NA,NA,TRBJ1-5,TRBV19,CASSTRKDQPQHF,TGTGCCAGTAGTACCCGGAAGGATCAGCCCCAGCATTTT
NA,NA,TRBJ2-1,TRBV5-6,CASSRSSVGSYNEQFF,TGTGCCAGCAGCCGTTCTAGCGTCGGAAGCTACAATGAGCAGTTCTTC
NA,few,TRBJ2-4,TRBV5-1,CASSLADRGGNIQYF,TGCGCCAGCAGCTTGGCTGATCGAGGCGGAAACATTCAGTACTTC
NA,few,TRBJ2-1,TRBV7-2,CASSTTGGNEQFF,TGTGCCAGCAGCACAACAGGAGGGAATGAGCAGTTCTTC
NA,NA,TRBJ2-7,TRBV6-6,CASSLTGNEQYF,TGTGCCAGCAGTCTAACAGGGAACGAGCAGTACTTC
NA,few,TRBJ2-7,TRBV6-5,CASSYGGVGRREQYF,TGTGCCAGCAGTTACGGAGGGGTTGGCCGTCGAGAGCAGTACTTC